This T cell receptor (beta chain) is drawn from a study of cytomegalovirus exposure and HLA in healthy donors. Whole-study results and caveats: Confirmation in vitro established that a few CMV-associated chains were specific for CMV antigens.

PCR used 60 Vbeta primers and 13 Jbeta primers. The assay was immunoSEQ multiplex PCR, and TCRdb's table has in-frame clones only and misses some. The data hold 110,000 or so clones, with roughly four fifths observed a single time. The CDR3 spans 12 residues. CDR1 is SNHLY and CDR2 is FYNNEI in the germline V gene. V was pared by 7 bases and J by 7 bases, with 11 bases between. Remarks on this clone: Its antigen is not identified.

The sequence derives from a man aged 40-49 years in good health and CMV-seronegative. The sample comprised PBMCs. This rearrangement joins TRBV2 to TRBJ1-5; no clear D. CDR3 region: CASKGGQQPQHF. Written as DNA, the CDR3 is TGTGCCAGCAAAGGCGGGCAACAGCCCCAGCATTTT.